This is a list of T cell receptor beta chains from one sample in a study of cytomegalovirus exposure and HLA in healthy donors. Here immunoSEQ multiplex PCR was the method, and the copy in TCRdb shows in-frame clones only, minus some. Of about 87,000 clones detected, 7.5% to 8.5% appear once; the ten largest clones hold under 3%. Sequencing was performed on PBMCs. The receptors shown here come from a man aged 50-59 years in good health and CMV-seronegative. The CDR3 runs from the conserved cysteine through the conserved F or W.

>17|TRBV10-3|TRBJ2-7
CAISGRDRDSGSYEQYF
>16|TRBV21-1|TRBJ1-1
CASSKGPGQPNTEAFF
>15|TRBV28|TRBJ1-2
CASRYRVERNYGYTF
>14|TRBV5-6|TRBJ2-7
CASSSQGFSYEQYF
>14|TRBV6-5|TRBJ1-2
CASSYSGGAGGYTF
>15|TRBV5-1|TRBJ2-5
CASSLGSGTEETQYF
>16|TRBV5-1|TRBJ2-7
CASSLVLAGHMHEQYF
>12|TRBV21-1|TRBJ2-1
CASSNRRGEQFF
>12|TRBV28|TRBJ2-7
CASSSGQYEQYF
>16|TRBV18|TRBJ2-3
CASSPVGTGGRDTQYF
>13|TRBV7-9|TRBJ2-7
CASSSSGKYEQYF
>14|TRBV10-2|TRBJ1-6
CASIRQFGNSPLHF
>13|TRBV11-2|TRBJ1-1
CASTGTGGTEAFF
>14|TRBV7-2|TRBJ1-1
CASSSRVGDTEAFF
>13|TRBV30|TRBJ1-1
CAWNQITGLEAFF
>15|TRBV5-1|TRBJ1-6
CASSLTWTGDSPLHF
>16|TRBV11-2|TRBJ2-3
CASSSWTGSSTDTQYF
>15|TRBV6-1|TRBJ1-2
CASSEGGAANYGYTF
>13|TRBV2|TRBJ2-6
CASRTDGANVLTF
>15|TRBV5-4|TRBJ1-1
CASSHRDGVNTEAFF
>16|TRBV4-2|TRBJ1-1
CASSQDRGDSVAEAFF
>16|TRBV28|TRBJ1-1
CASSSWLGEMGTEAFF
>17|TRBV19|TRBJ1-5
CASTPTGGHIGNQPQHF
>17|TRBV6-1|TRBJ1-5
CASSDPGAGLLGQPQHF
>15|TRBV27|TRBJ2-3
CASSWREGTTDTQYF
>15|TRBV19|TRBJ2-7
CASSISGTGGYEQYF
>15|TRBV19|TRBJ2-1
CASSIDGYGGNEQFF
>19|TRBV5-4|TRBJ1-6
CASSLGFGGQSSYNSPLHF
>15|TRBV4-3|TRBJ2-5
CASSQEALYQETQYF
>15|TRBV2|TRBJ1-2
CASSEQRRGTQGYTF
>10|TRBV6-1|TRBJ1-1
CASTDKEAFF
>12|TRBV18|TRBJ1-1
CASPPRTVEAFF
>16|TRBV10-3|TRBJ2-1
CAISRVVQGTYNEQFF
>13|TRBV29-1|TRBJ1-2
CSVVSGASYGYTF
>14|TRBV11-2|TRBJ2-7
CASSFLTGEYEQYF
>14|TRBV5-1|TRBJ1-1
CASSLWGDRQEAFF
>12|TRBV19|TRBJ2-7
CASSIGGYEQYF
>15|TRBV6-1|TRBJ2-1
CASSEAVDSYNEQFF
>15|TRBV7-3|TRBJ2-1
CASSVGTSDIEQKFF
>16|TRBV18|TRBJ1-2
CASSPGPTGPNYGYTF
>15|TRBV28|TRBJ1-2
CASRRDRGFTYGYTF
>15|TRBV29-1|TRBJ2-1
CSVEDLGGDYNEQFF
>16|TRBV7-6|TRBJ1-4
CASSRTPAREGEKLFF
>14|TRBV28|TRBJ1-2
CASSSAGTGVGYTF
>17|TRBV28|TRBJ1-1
CASSFARGRTSDTEAFF
>15|TRBV11-2|TRBJ2-1
CASSLDGGPYNEQFF
>14|TRBV4-1|TRBJ2-7
CASSPASSPYEQYF